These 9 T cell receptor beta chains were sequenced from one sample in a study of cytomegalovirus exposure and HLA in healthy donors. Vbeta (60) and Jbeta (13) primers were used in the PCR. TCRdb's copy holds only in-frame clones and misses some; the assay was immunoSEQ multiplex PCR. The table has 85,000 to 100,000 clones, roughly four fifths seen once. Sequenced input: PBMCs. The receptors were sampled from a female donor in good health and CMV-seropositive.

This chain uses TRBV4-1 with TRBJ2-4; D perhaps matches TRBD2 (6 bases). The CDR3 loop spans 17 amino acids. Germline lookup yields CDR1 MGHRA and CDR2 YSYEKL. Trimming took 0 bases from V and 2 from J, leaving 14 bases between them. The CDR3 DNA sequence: TGCGCCAGCAGCCAAGATTGGAGGGAAAGGACCAAAAACATTCAGTACTTC. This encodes CASSQDWRERTKNIQYF.

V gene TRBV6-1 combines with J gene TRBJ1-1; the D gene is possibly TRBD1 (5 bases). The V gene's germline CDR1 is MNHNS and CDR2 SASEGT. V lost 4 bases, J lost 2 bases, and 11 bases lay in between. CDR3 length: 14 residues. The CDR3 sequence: CASSAGKSNTEAFF. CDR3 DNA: TGTGCCAGCAGTGCAGGGAAGAGCAACACTGAAGCTTTCTTT.

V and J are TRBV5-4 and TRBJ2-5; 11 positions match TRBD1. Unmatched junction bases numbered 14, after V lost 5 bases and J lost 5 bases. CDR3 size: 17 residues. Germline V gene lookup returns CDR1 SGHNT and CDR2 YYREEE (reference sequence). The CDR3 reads CASSLNTGTGGRETQYF. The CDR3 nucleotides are TGTGCCAGCAGTCTTAACACCGGGACAGGGGGTCGGGAGACCCAGTACTTC.

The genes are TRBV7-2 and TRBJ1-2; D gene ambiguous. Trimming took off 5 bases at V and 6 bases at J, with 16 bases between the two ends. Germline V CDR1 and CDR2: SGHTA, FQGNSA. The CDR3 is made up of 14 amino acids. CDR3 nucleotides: TGTGCCAGCAGCCCGAATCGGGAAGGGAATGGCTACACCTTC. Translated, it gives CASSPNREGNGYTF.

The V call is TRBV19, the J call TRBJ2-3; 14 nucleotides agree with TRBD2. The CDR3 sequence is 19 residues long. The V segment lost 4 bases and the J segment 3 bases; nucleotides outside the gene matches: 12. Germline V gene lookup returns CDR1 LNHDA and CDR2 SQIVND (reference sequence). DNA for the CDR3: TGTGCCAGTAGTACCAATTCCGGGACTAGCGGGAGTTGGACAGATACGCAGTATTTT. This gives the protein CASSTNSGTSGSWTDTQYF.

CDR3 region: CASTSLQGYTEAFF. For the CDR3, the DNA is TGTGCCAGCACCAGTTTACAGGGGTACACTGAAGCTTTCTTT. V gene TRBV25-1 combines with J gene TRBJ1-1, with 7 bases identical to TRBD1. This CDR3 region has 14 residues. Trimming at V came to 7 bases and at J to 3 bases, leaving 8 bases not matched to a gene. The germline V gene has CDR1 MGHDK and CDR2 SYGVNS.

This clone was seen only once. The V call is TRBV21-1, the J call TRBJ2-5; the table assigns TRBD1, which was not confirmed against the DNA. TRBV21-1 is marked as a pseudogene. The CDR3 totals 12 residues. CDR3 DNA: TGTGCCAGCGGGACAGCCCAAGAGACCCAGTACTTC. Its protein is CASGTAQETQYF.

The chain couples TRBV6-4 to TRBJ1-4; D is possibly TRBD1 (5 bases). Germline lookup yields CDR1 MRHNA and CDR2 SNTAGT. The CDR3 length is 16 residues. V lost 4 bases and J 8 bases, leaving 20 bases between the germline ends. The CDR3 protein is CASSVRDFQMREKLFF. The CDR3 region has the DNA TGTGCCAGCAGTGTCCGGGACTTTCAAATGCGGGAAAAACTGTTTTTT.

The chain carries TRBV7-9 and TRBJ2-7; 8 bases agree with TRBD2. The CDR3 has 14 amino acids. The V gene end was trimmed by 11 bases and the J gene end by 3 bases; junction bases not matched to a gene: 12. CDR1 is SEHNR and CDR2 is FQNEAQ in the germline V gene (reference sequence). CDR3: CAGGSGTRVYEQYF. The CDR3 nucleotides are TGTGCCGGGGGCTCCGGGACTAGGGTCTACGAGCAGTACTTC. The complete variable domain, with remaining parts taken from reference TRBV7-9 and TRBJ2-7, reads DTGVSQNPRHKITKRGQNVTFRCDPISEHNRLYWYRQTLGQGPEFLTYFQNEAQLEKSRLLSDRFSAERPKGSFSTLEIQRTEQGDSAMYLCAGGSGTRVYEQYFGPGTRLTVT.